The 24 T cell receptor beta chains reported below all come from one sample, sequenced in a study of T cells after yellow fever vaccination. TCRdb reprocessed the 5' RACE reads with MiXCR, giving one entry per CDR3 protein. The data show 250,000 to 350,000 distinct CDR3 sequences, 8.7% seen once. The material sequenced was CD4+ T cells sorted from PBMCs, taken 5 days after the yellow fever booster vaccination. The receptor set was obtained from a young man who received the YFV17D yellow fever vaccine.

This clonotype was seen at least ten times. V and J are TRBV3-1 and TRBJ2-1; D remains ambiguous. From germline, CDR1 is LGHDT and CDR2 YNNKEL (reference sequence). The CDR3 is 11 residues long. Trimming removed 2 bases at V and 10 bases at J, with 6 bases between. DNA of the CDR3: TGTGCCAGCAGCCAAACGAGGGAGCAGTTCTTC. Encoded protein: CASSQTREQFF.

This clonotype has only a few counts. The V and J genes are TRBV28 and TRBJ1-6; 11 bases fit TRBD1. CDR3 size: 16 residues. With V trimmed by 6 bases and J by 8 bases, 9 bases remained unmatched. The germline V gene has CDR1 MDHEN and CDR2 SYDVKM. The CDR3 sequence: CASRPSDRGPDSPLHF. In DNA form, the CDR3 reads TGTGCCAGCAGACCTTCGGACAGGGGGCCGGATTCACCCCTCCACTTT.

This clonotype has more than one count but fewer than ten. The chain is built from TRBV5-1 and TRBJ2-6, with unresolved D. Between the trimmed V and J ends, which lost 2 bases and 2 bases, there was a span of 8 bases. This CDR3 contains 15 residues. Germline V CDR1 and CDR2: SGHRS, YFSETQ. CDR3 DNA sequence: TGCGCCAGCAGCTTCTTAGGTGCTGGGGCCAACGTCCTGACTTTC. This encodes CASSFLGAGANVLTF.

The chain joins TRBV4-1 to TRBJ1-4; D not certain. The CDR3 spans 17 residues. CDR1 and CDR2 from the germline V gene are MGHRA and YSYEKL. Trimming removed 1 base at V and 4 bases at J, with 16 bases between. CDR3 region: CASSQGAGIALNEKLFF. The CDR3 DNA follows: TGCGCCAGCAGCCAAGGGGCAGGAATAGCCCTTAATGAAAAACTGTTTTTT.

The rearrangement uses TRBV6-6 and TRBJ1-2; TRBD1 agrees at 11 bases. J was trimmed by 3 bases and V by 8 bases; bases with no gene match: 14. The CDR3 runs to 17 residues. Germline V CDR1 and CDR2: MNHNY, SVGAGI (reference sequence). The CDR3, as DNA: TGTGCCAGCGGCGGACAGGGGGCAATCCGGACCCACTATGGCTACACCTTC. This translates into CASGGQGAIRTHYGYTF.

This sequence joins TRBV20-1 and TRBJ2-1; no clear D gene. The germline V and J ends were trimmed by 4 bases and 6 bases, with 13 bases remaining between them. There are 13 residues in the CDR3. Germline V CDR1 and CDR2: DFQATT, SNEGSKA (reference sequence). The CDR3 DNA follows: TGCAGTGCTACGCCGGGCCCCGTCAATGAGCAGTTCTTC. Translation: CSATPGPVNEQFF.

The chain is built from TRBV28 and TRBJ2-1; the D gene is possibly TRBD2 (5 bases). The V and J ends lost 8 bases and 8 bases respectively, with 16 bases between them. Looked up from germline, CDR1 is MDHEN and CDR2 is SYDVKM. The CDR3 spans 13 residues. CDR3 sequence: CASGSRGIDEQFF. The DNA for the CDR3 is TGTGCCAGCGGATCTCGGGGAATCGATGAGCAGTTCTTC.

This chain uses TRBV6-5 with TRBJ1-6; D call uncertain. The CDR3 is 15 amino acids. V was cut by 1 base and J by 5 bases, with 9 bases left in between. CDR1 is MNHEY and CDR2 is SVGAGI in the germline V gene. This CDR3 is CASSYWPPNNSPLHF. DNA of the CDR3: TGTGCCAGCAGTTACTGGCCCCCGAATAATTCACCCCTCCACTTT.

This clonotype was seen a handful of times. V and J are TRBV9 and TRBJ1-6, with D possibly being TRBD1 (6 bases). The V end was cut by 5 bases, the J end by 8 bases, with 14 bases between. Germline assignment: CDR1 SGDLS and CDR2 YYNGEE. CDR3 length equals 14 residues. The CDR3 DNA sequence: TGTGCCAGCAGTGTGGGGGGCTTGGATTCACCCCTCCACTTT. This translates into CASSVGGLDSPLHF.

This clonotype has a handful of counts. This sequence joins TRBV7-2 and TRBJ1-3; D gene uncertain. Looked up from germline, CDR1 is SGHTA and CDR2 is FQGNSA. The germline V and J ends were trimmed by 5 bases and 0 bases, with 17 bases remaining between them. The CDR3 loop spans 17 amino acids. The CDR3 DNA sequence: TGTGCCAGCAGCCGCCCCGGGAGTACCAACTCTGGAAACACCATATATTTT. It is translated as CASSRPGSTNSGNTIYF.

The chain is built from TRBV5-1 and TRBJ1-3, with a possible D match to TRBD1 (5 bases). V was trimmed by 0 bases and J by 4 bases, leaving 8 bases between them. CDR3 length: 14 amino acids. The germline V gene encodes CDR1 SGHRS and CDR2 YFSETQ. DNA for the CDR3: TGCGCCAGCAGCTTGGCAGGGTTCGGAAACACCATATATTTT. Its protein is CASSLAGFGNTIYF.

This chain connects TRBV9 to TRBJ2-1; D is unresolved. The V gene lost 4 bases and the J gene lost 2 bases, with 16 bases spanning the gap. Germline CDR1 SGDLS, CDR2 YYNGEE. The CDR3 covers 16 residues. The CDR3 is CASSLELALPYNEQFF. DNA of the CDR3: TGTGCCAGCAGCCTCGAGTTAGCCCTTCCCTACAATGAGCAGTTCTTC.

This clonotype was seen only a few times. The rearrangement uses TRBV29-1 and TRBJ1-5; 8 nucleotides align to TRBD1. The junction had 1 base not matched to a gene; V was cut back by 4 bases and J by 5 bases. The germline V gene encodes CDR1 SQVTM and CDR2 ANQGSEA. CDR3 length: 12 amino acids. The CDR3 DNA reads as TGCAGCGTTGGGGACAGGTATCAGCCCCAGCATTTT. Protein sequence: CSVGDRYQPQHF. The variable domain in full, completed from reference TRBV29-1 and TRBJ1-5, reads SAVISQKPSRDICQRGTSLTIQCQVDSQVTMMFWYRQQPGQSLTLIATANQGSEATYESGFVIDKFPISRPNLTFSTLTVSNMSPEDSSIYLCSVGDRYQPQHFGDGTRLSIL.

This clonotype showed up many times. The gene calls are TRBV7-9 and TRBJ2-3; D is tentatively TRBD1 or TRBD2 (6 bases each). V gave up 6 bases and J gave up 3 bases, with 16 bases separating them. The germline CDR1 and CDR2 sequences are SEHNR and FQNEAQ (reference sequence). The CDR3 spans 15 residues. The CDR3, as DNA: TGTGCCAGCAGTACAGGGTTGGGAGGAACAGATACGCAGTATTTT. It is translated as CASSTGLGGTDTQYF.

Only a few counts were recorded for this clonotype. This chain links TRBV4-3 with TRBJ2-2; no clear D. V was pared by 1 base and J by 6 bases, with 12 bases between. The germline V gene encodes CDR1 LGHNA and CDR2 YSLEER. The CDR3 has 15 residues. CDR3 residues: CASSQVTPRSGELFF. Here the CDR3 DNA reads TGCGCCAGCAGCCAAGTGACCCCGCGGTCCGGGGAGCTGTTTTTT.

In this sample, this clonotype turned up a few times. J is TRBJ1-6 and V is TRBV4-2; TRBD1 might be the D (5 bases). Trimming pared 2 bases from V and 5 bases from J, leaving 13 bases between. The CDR3 runs 16 residues. CDR1 and CDR2 (germline): LGHNA, YNFKEQ. The CDR3 DNA follows: TGTGCCAGCAGCCAACTTCAGGGTTACGATAATTCACCCCTCCACTTT. Amino acids: CASSQLQGYDNSPLHF.

This clonotype has a handful of counts. V gene TRBV7-7 combines with J gene TRBJ2-1; D is unclear. The CDR3 consists of 16 residues. CDR1 and CDR2 (germline): SSHAT, FNYEAQ (reference sequence). Trimming stripped 4 bases from V and 0 bases from J, with 13 bases between. CDR3 sequence (DNA): TGTGCCAGCAGCTCGAACTACCAAAGCTCCTACAATGAGCAGTTCTTC. Residues: CASSSNYQSSYNEQFF.

Only a few counts were recorded for this clonotype. V is TRBV5-4 and J is TRBJ2-5, with a possible D match to TRBD2 (7 bases). This CDR3 has 16 amino acids. Between the trimmed V and J ends, which lost 0 bases and 5 bases, there was a span of 17 bases. CDR1 and CDR2 (germline): SGHNT, YYREEE (reference sequence). The CDR3 reads CASSLDGGGSRETQYF. In DNA, the CDR3 is TGTGCCAGCAGCTTGGATGGGGGGGGCTCGAGGGAGACCCAGTACTTC.

Here the CDR3 reads CASLSLGGTGELFF. CDR3 DNA sequence: TGTGCCAGCTTATCCCTCGGAGGGACCGGGGAGCTGTTTTTT. This rearrangement joins TRBV12-3 or TRBV12-4 to TRBJ2-2; perhaps TRBD2 as D (6 bases). The V gene lost 8 bases and the J gene lost 5 bases, with 15 bases spanning the gap. There are 14 residues in the CDR3.

CDR3 DNA sequence: TGTGCCAGCAGCCCCGGGGGAGCGGGGGACTACAATGAGCAGTTCTTC. This sequence encodes CASSPGGAGDYNEQFF. V usage is TRBV3-1 and J usage is TRBJ2-1, with 8 bases fitting TRBD2. Germline CDR1 reads LGHDT; CDR2 reads YNNKEL (reference sequence). V lost 4 bases, J lost 3 bases, and 8 bases stayed unmatched. The CDR3 has 16 amino acids.

This clonotype came up once. V and J are TRBV7-9 and TRBJ1-1, with TRBD1 identical over 9 bases. Germline V CDR1 and CDR2: SEHNR, FQNEAQ (reference sequence). This CDR3 contains 13 residues. V dropped 6 bases and J dropped 1; count of bases not matched to a gene: 0. The CDR3 loop is CASRQGANTEAFF. In DNA form, the CDR3 reads TGTGCCAGCAGACAGGGGGCGAACACTGAAGCTTTCTTT. The full variable domain, in which reference TRBV7-9 and TRBJ1-1 provide the parts outside the CDR3, is DTGVSQNPRHKITKRGQNVTFRCDPISEHNRLYWYRQTLGQGPEFLTYFQNEAQLEKSRLLSDRFSAERPKGSFSTLEIQRTEQGDSAMYLCASRQGANTEAFFGQGTRLTVV.

The chain combines TRBV5-1 with TRBJ1-1; no definite D call. The CDR3 loop spans 13 amino acids. V was shortened by 0 bases and J by 5 bases, with 8 bases between the two germline ends. Germline-derived CDR1 and CDR2 are SGHRS and YFSETQ. CDR3 coding DNA: TGCGCCAGCAGCTTGGAGGTTGGAACTGAAGCTTTCTTT. Protein sequence: CASSLEVGTEAFF.

Only a few counts were recorded for this clonotype. The chain carries TRBV11-2 and TRBJ1-2, with TRBD1 matching 9 bases. Germline trimming cut 3 bases from V and 2 bases from J; bases unmatched to any gene: 16. The germline V gene has CDR1 SGHAT and CDR2 FQNNGV. This CDR3 is built from 19 residues. This CDR3 reads CASSFPYRGHPPKNYGYTF. Written as DNA, the CDR3 is TGTGCCAGCAGCTTTCCATACAGGGGGCACCCTCCGAAGAACTATGGCTACACCTTC.

This clonotype was recorded many times. The genes are TRBV5-1 and TRBJ1-6; D is ambiguous. Trimming cost V 0 bases and J 8 bases, with 9 bases left between them. The CDR3 runs to 14 residues. CDR1 is SGHRS and CDR2 is YFSETQ in the germline V gene. The CDR3 spells CASSLVSRYSPLHF. The DNA for the CDR3 is TGCGCCAGCAGCTTGGTGTCTCGTTATTCACCCCTCCACTTT.